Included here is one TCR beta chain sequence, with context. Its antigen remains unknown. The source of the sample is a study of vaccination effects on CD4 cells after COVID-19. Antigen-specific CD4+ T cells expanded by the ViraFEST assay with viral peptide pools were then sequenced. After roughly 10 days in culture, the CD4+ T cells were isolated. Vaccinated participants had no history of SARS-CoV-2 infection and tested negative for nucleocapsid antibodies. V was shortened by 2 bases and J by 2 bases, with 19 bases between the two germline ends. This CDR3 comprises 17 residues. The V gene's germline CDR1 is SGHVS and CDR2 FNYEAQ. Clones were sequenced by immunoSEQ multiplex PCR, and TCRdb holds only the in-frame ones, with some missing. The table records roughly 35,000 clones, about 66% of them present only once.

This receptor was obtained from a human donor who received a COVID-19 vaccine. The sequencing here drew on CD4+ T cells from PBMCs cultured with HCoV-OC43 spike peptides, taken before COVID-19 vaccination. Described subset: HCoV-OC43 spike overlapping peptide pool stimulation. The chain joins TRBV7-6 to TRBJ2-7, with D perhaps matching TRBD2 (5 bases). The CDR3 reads CASSLLFSSVETYEQYF. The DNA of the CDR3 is TGTGCCAGCAGCTTACTCTTTAGTAGCGTCGAGACCTACGAGCAGTACTTC.